This paragraph reports one T cell receptor beta chain. This record belongs to a study of cytomegalovirus exposure and HLA in healthy donors. Study context: Out of about 410 genotyped donors, 81% belonged to the Caucasian-associated ancestry cluster.

The CDR3 consists of 14 residues. Looked up from germline, CDR1 is SGHTA and CDR2 is FQGNSA. Trimming cost V 3 bases and J 6 bases, with 11 bases left between them. PCR involved 60 Vbeta and 13 Jbeta primers. Generated by immunoSEQ multiplex PCR, the TCRdb table keeps only in-frame clones and is missing some. The sample yields roughly 120,000 clones, over 65% seen once. The sequence derives from a woman aged 25 to 39 in good health and CMV-seropositive. V and J are TRBV7-2 and TRBJ1-4; D is undetermined. Sequenced: PBMCs. The CDR3 DNA sequence: TGTGCCAGCAGCTTTCCCCCCTTCGATGAAAAACTGTTTTTT. It translates to CASSFPPFDEKLFF. The complete variable domain, with remaining parts taken from reference TRBV7-2 and TRBJ1-4, reads GAGVSQSPSNKVTEKGKDVELRCDPISGHTALYWYRQSLGQGLEFLIYFQGNSAPDKSGLPSDRFSAERTGGSVSTLTIQRTQQEDSAVYLCASSFPPFDEKLFFGSGTQLSVL.